These 12 T cell receptor beta chains were all obtained from the same sample, sequenced in a study of blood T cell repertoires in COVID-19. Using immunoSEQ multiplex PCR, the repertoire was profiled, and TCRdb retains in-frame clones only, with some absent. The sample lists about 140,000 clones, about 82% seen once, with approximately 8% in the top ten. The sample was peripheral blood. These receptors originate from a woman between 55 and 75 years old with acute or convalescent COVID-19.

V usage is TRBV19 and J usage is TRBJ2-3, with D tentatively TRBD2 (7 bases). Germline lookup yields CDR1 LNHDA and CDR2 SQIVND (reference sequence). Trimming shortened V by 2 bases and J by 0 bases, and 12 bases separated the two germline ends. This CDR3 has 16 residues. DNA of the CDR3: TGTGCCAGTAGTATAAATGCGGGGGCAAGCACAGATACGCAGTATTTT. The encoded protein is CASSINAGASTDTQYF. Using reference TRBV19 and TRBJ2-3 for the parts outside the CDR3, the full variable domain is DGGITQSPKYLFRKEGQNVTLSCEQNLNHDAMYWYRQDPGQGLRLIYYSQIVNDFQKGDIAEGYSVSREKKESFPLTVTSAQKNPTAFYLCASSINAGASTDTQYFGPGTRLTVL.

The gene calls are TRBV18 and TRBJ2-5; perhaps TRBD1 as D (6 bases). V lost 3 bases, J lost 4 bases, and 15 bases lay in between. Germline V lookup: CDR1 KGHSH, CDR2 LQKENI. This CDR3 contains 15 residues. CDR3 DNA sequence: TGTGCCAGCTCACCCCCGACAGGTTATCGAGAGACCCAGTACTTC. Translation gives CASSPPTGYRETQYF.

CDR3 region: CASSLPGGGGTEAFF. The CDR3 DNA sequence: TGTGCCAGCAGCTTGCCGGGGGGAGGGGGCACTGAAGCTTTCTTT. The chain uses TRBV5-4 and TRBJ1-1, with a tentative D call TRBD1 (6 bases). The CDR3 has 15 amino acids. The V and J ends lost 1 base and 4 bases respectively, with 14 bases between them. Per the germline V gene, CDR1 is SGHNT and CDR2 is YYREEE (reference sequence).

This clone turned up a few times. J is TRBJ1-5 and V is TRBV7-2; a weak D match, TRBD1 (5 bases). The germline CDR1 and CDR2 sequences are SGHTA and FQGNSA. Trimming took 4 bases from V and 3 from J, leaving 16 bases between them. CDR3 length: 16 amino acids. CDR3 amino acids: CASSSHPPTDNQPQHF. The CDR3 bases are TGTGCCAGCAGCTCCCACCCTCCGACAGACAATCAGCCCCAGCATTTT. The variable domain in full, with the rest retrieved from reference TRBV7-2 and TRBJ1-5, is GAGVSQSPSNKVTEKGKDVELRCDPISGHTALYWYRQSLGQGLEFLIYFQGNSAPDKSGLPSDRFSAERTGGSVSTLTIQRTQQEDSAVYLCASSSHPPTDNQPQHFGDGTRLSIL.

The rearrangement joins TRBV10-3 to TRBJ1-5, with D perhaps matching TRBD1 (6 bases). This CDR3 has 13 residues. V dropped 11 bases and J dropped 4 bases, with 15 bases sitting between them. Germline V gene sequence: CDR1 ENHRY, CDR2 SYGVKD. The CDR3 reads CAGAGDPNQPQHF. As DNA, the CDR3 is TGTGCCGGTGCAGGGGACCCAAATCAGCCCCAGCATTTT.

CDR3 nucleotide sequence: TGTGCCAGCAGGACCGGGACAGCTTTCACCGGGGAGCTGTTTTTT. It codes for CASRTGTAFTGELFF. The V call is TRBV6-5, the J call TRBJ2-2, with TRBD1 matching over 7 bases. This CDR3 spans 15 amino acids. Germline loops: CDR1 MNHEY, CDR2 SVGAGI. Trimming took 6 bases from V and 4 from J; bases not matched to a gene: 8.

The rearrangement links TRBV7-2 to TRBJ1-2; D may be TRBD1 (5 bases). Trimming removed 5 bases from V and 0 bases from J, with 10 bases in between. CDR3 length equals 14 residues. Germline V gene data show CDR1 as SGHTA and CDR2 as FQGNSA. CDR3 sequence reads: CASSAGIANYGYTF. The CDR3 bases are TGTGCCAGCAGCGCAGGGATAGCTAACTATGGCTACACCTTC. Using reference TRBV7-2 and TRBJ1-2 for the parts outside the CDR3, the full variable domain is GAGVSQSPSNKVTEKGKDVELRCDPISGHTALYWYRQSLGQGLEFLIYFQGNSAPDKSGLPSDRFSAERTGGSVSTLTIQRTQQEDSAVYLCASSAGIANYGYTFGSGTRLTVV.

This chain joins TRBV6-8 and TRBJ2-1, with a weak D call TRBD2 (5 bases). Germline CDR1 reads MNHGY; CDR2 reads SAAAGT. The germline V and J ends were trimmed by 6 bases and 2 bases, with 14 bases remaining between them. CDR3 length: 15 amino acids. The CDR3 sequence: CASRRTRAAYNEQFF. CDR3 bases: TGTGCCAGCAGGCGCACTAGAGCGGCCTACAATGAGCAGTTCTTC.

The rearrangement uses TRBV18 and TRBJ1-6, with 7 bases that match TRBD1. CDR3 length: 18 amino acids. Germline-derived CDR1 and CDR2 are KGHSH and LQKENI. The J segment lost 5 bases and the V segment lost 2 bases, leaving 12 bases of the junction unmatched. For the CDR3, the DNA is TGTGCCAGCTCACCAGGGCCTCCCGGGACAGTAAATAATTCACCCCTCCACTTT. Encoded protein: CASSPGPPGTVNNSPLHF.

This sequence joins TRBV6-5 and TRBJ2-3; 8 bases fit TRBD2. CDR1 is MNHEY, CDR2 SVGAGI, per germline. V lost 5 bases and J lost 3; bases outside the gene matches: 4. This CDR3 has 14 residues. CDR3 loop: CASSQSGGTDTQYF. The CDR3, as DNA: TGTGCCAGCAGTCAGAGCGGGGGTACAGATACGCAGTATTTT.

The rearrangement links TRBV5-1 to TRBJ1-3, with unresolved D. The V end was cut by 0 bases, the J end by 8 bases, with 12 bases between. Germline V lookup: CDR1 SGHRS, CDR2 YFSETQ. The CDR3 loop spans 14 amino acids. This CDR3 reads CASSLAGGLDTIYF. The CDR3 coding sequence is TGCGCCAGCAGCTTGGCAGGAGGGCTAGACACCATATATTTT.

The rearrangement links TRBV2 to TRBJ1-1; 7 bases fit TRBD1. Germline-derived CDR1 and CDR2 are SNHLY and FYNNEI. This CDR3 is 15 amino acids long. With 7 bases clipped from V and 4 bases from J, the junction kept 12 bases outside the gene matches. CDR3 coding DNA: TGTGCCAGCACTATTTATGACAGGGCCCGCACTGAAGCTTTCTTT. Translation: CASTIYDRARTEAFF.